This T cell receptor beta chain was captured by sequencing in a study of T cell responses to AZD1222 COVID-19 vaccine. Study conclusions and caveats: Of spike-specific TCRs, nearly half reportedly target regions left unmutated in variants. Across the whole spike, CD4 TCRs peaked at regions 160-218 and 743-854. Of the AZD1222 recipients, only 5 or 6 were seropositive at baseline.

About this clone: Its antigen is not identified. Distinct nucleotide sequences in the sample also encode this CDR3.

Profiled with immunoSEQ multiplex PCR; TCRdb holds only in-frame clones, not every one. The sample gives 97,000 or so clones, approximately 90% of which show up once; 7.5% to 9.5% is in the top ten. This CDR3 comprises 13 residues. Germline V CDR1 and CDR2: SGHRS, YFSETQ. Trimming took off 0 bases at V and 5 bases at J, with 6 bases between the two ends. V is TRBV5-1 and J is TRBJ1-5; D not certain. The receptor was isolated from an adult who received the AZD1222 COVID-19 vaccine. Sequencing used peripheral blood, obtained 28 days after the second AZD1222 dose. The CDR3 bases are TGCGCCAGCAGCTTGGGGGTGGATCAGCCCCAGCATTTT. Translation: CASSLGVDQPQHF.